This T cell receptor beta chain was found in a study of vaccination and CD4 T cells after COVID-19. Whole-study context: SARS-CoV-2 PCR on nasal swabs had been positive for the convalescent patients; nine or ten were mild and one was severe.

General study points: Only after vaccination were a median 86.3% of convalescents' reactive clones seen.

V gave up 4 bases and J gave up 2 bases, with 15 bases separating them. The CDR3 sequence is 16 residues long. Germline V gives CDR1 MNHEY, CDR2 SMNVEV (reference sequence). This clonotype came up a few times. Its antigen remains unidentified. Sequencing of the DNA from cultured CD4+ T cells was carried out with the Oncomine TCR Beta short-read assay. TCRdb fed the PCR reads into MiXCR, producing one record per CDR3 protein. The sample consists of some 20,000 distinct CDR3 sequences, roughly two fifths of them appearing once. Described treatment: roughly 10-day PBMC culture with coronavirus spike peptide pools or control peptides (ViraFEST assay). Each well held a few million PBMCs in IL-2 (about 10 IU/ml) medium with roughly 9.2 ug/ml peptide pools.

V and J are TRBV27 and TRBJ1-5, with D perhaps TRBD1 (5 bases). This TCR derives from a human donor who had recovered from COVID-19. Here the sequenced sample was CD4+ T cells from blood, cultured in vitro, taken before SARS-CoV-2 vaccination. The CDR3 sequence is CASSSGYIGGNQPQHF. In nucleotides, the CDR3 is TGTGCCAGCAGTTCAGGGTACATCGGGGGCAATCAGCCCCAGCATTTT.